Reported below is one T cell receptor (beta chain). The CDR3 is 16 residues long. CDR1 is MNHEY, CDR2 SMNVEV, per germline (reference sequence). The V and J ends lost 6 bases and 4 bases respectively, with 22 bases between them. TCRdb's copy holds only in-frame clones and misses some; the assay was immunoSEQ multiplex PCR. The data show a few hundred thousand clones, less than 90% seen once. These data belong to a study of blood T cell repertoires in COVID-19. Study-wide background: Specimens from acute and convalescent COVID-19 originated in the United States, Italy and Spain. From T cells, B-cell-depleted T cells, or PBMCs came the material, which was cDNA or gDNA.

What was sequenced was peripheral blood. The V gene is TRBV27, the J gene TRBJ2-7; possibly TRBD2 for D (5 bases). The sequence was collected from a man between 65 and 85 years old with acute or convalescent COVID-19. This chain's CDR3 is CASRPGQVRGVYEQYF. In DNA, the CDR3 is TGTGCCAGCAGGCCGGGTCAGGTCCGGGGAGTATACGAGCAGTACTTC.